This passage covers 25 T cell receptor beta chains from one sample sequenced in a study of cytotoxic CD8 clonotypes in ibrutinib-treated CLL. Data came from immunoSEQ multiplex PCR; TCRdb stores just in-frame clones and leaves some out. In the table there are under 150,000 clones, about 84% of which are singletons. The material was PBMCs, obtained after 36 months of ibrutinib treatment. The receptors derive from a human donor with chronic lymphocytic leukemia.

The chain carries TRBV5-1 and TRBJ2-3, with 8 bases fitting TRBD2. In germline, CDR1 is SGHRS, CDR2 YFSETQ. The length of the CDR3 is 15 residues. Unmatched junction bases numbered 16, after V lost 7 bases and J lost 9 bases. The CDR3 sequence is CASPTGGAEMRTQYF. CDR3 DNA sequence: TGCGCCAGCCCCACGGGGGGGGCGGAAATGAGGACGCAGTATTTT.

CDR3 loop: CAISSRDRGRGNTEAFF. The CDR3 DNA is TGTGCCATCAGTTCCCGGGACAGGGGGCGCGGGAACACTGAAGCTTTCTTT. V gene TRBV10-3 combines with J gene TRBJ1-1, with 12 nucleotides matching TRBD1. CDR1 is ENHRY, CDR2 SYGVKD, per germline. The CDR3 spans 17 residues. V shed 5 bases, J shed 1 base, and the junction held 8 bases outside the gene matches.

This sequence joins TRBV7-9 and TRBJ1-1; 7 bases line up with TRBD1. The CDR3 contains 15 residues. Germline CDR1 is SEHNR and CDR2 is FQNEAQ (reference sequence). Trimming removed 3 bases from V and 2 bases from J; junction bases left unmatched: 6. CDR3 in DNA: TGTGCCAGCAGCTTCCCCGGACAGGCAAACACTGAAGCTTTCTTT. Encoded protein: CASSFPGQANTEAFF.

This chain joins TRBV5-6 and TRBJ2-1; 16 bases align to TRBD2. The CDR3 runs to 18 residues. Unmatched junction bases numbered 7, after V lost 3 bases and J lost 4 bases. Germline CDR1 reads SGHDT; CDR2 reads YYEEEE. The CDR3 DNA follows: TGTGCCAGCAGCTCAAACCTGGGACTAGCGGGAGGGTACAATGAGCAGTTCTTC. Its protein product is CASSSNLGLAGGYNEQFF. The variable domain in full, with the rest retrieved from reference TRBV5-6 and TRBJ2-1, is DAGVTQSPTHLIKTRGQQVTLRCSPKSGHDTVSWYQQALGQGPQFIFQYYEEEERQRGNFPDRFSGHQFPNYSSELNVNALLLGDSALYLCASSSNLGLAGGYNEQFFGPGTRLTVL.

This clone was found a few times. V usage is TRBV7-9 and J usage is TRBJ1-5, with a tentative D call TRBD1 (5 bases). CDR1 is SEHNR and CDR2 is FQNEAQ in the germline V gene (reference sequence). The CDR3 covers 15 residues. The germline V and J ends were trimmed by 1 base and 0 bases, with 7 bases remaining between them. The CDR3, as DNA: TGTGCCAGCAGCTTAGAAGGGGATAGCAATCAGCCCCAGCATTTT. This gives the protein CASSLEGDSNQPQHF. Based on the CDR3 plus reference TRBV7-9 and TRBJ1-5, the full variable domain is DTGVSQNPRHKITKRGQNVTFRCDPISEHNRLYWYRQTLGQGPEFLTYFQNEAQLEKSRLLSDRFSAERPKGSFSTLEIQRTEQGDSAMYLCASSLEGDSNQPQHFGDGTRLSIL.

J is TRBJ1-1 and V is TRBV10-3; 9 bases agree with TRBD1. The germline CDR1 and CDR2 sequences are ENHRY and SYGVKD. This CDR3 has 16 residues. The trim removed 7 bases at V and 1 base at J, leaving 10 bases unmatched. The CDR3 nucleotides are TGTGCCATCACCGTGACAGGGGGATTGAAGAACACTGAAGCTTTCTTT. As protein: CAITVTGGLKNTEAFF.

This clone appeared many times. The gene calls are TRBV12-5 and TRBJ1-2; a weak D match, TRBD1 (5 bases). This CDR3 contains 12 residues. The germline V and J ends were trimmed by 7 bases and 6 bases, with 12 bases remaining between them. Germline CDR1 reads LGHNT; CDR2 reads FRNRAP. CDR3 in amino acids: CASARGGDGYTF. As DNA, the CDR3 is TGTGCTAGTGCCCGGGGGGGTGATGGCTACACCTTC.

This clone was counted a few times. V gene TRBV28 combines with J gene TRBJ2-1, with D unclear. CDR3 length equals 8 residues. Looked up from germline, CDR1 is MDHEN and CDR2 is SYDVKM. In DNA form, the CDR3 reads TGTGCTACCGGGTCCCAGTTCTTC. Its translation is CATGSQFF.

This clone came up a few times. The V gene is TRBV15, the J gene TRBJ1-4; TRBD1 aligns across 8 bases. The CDR3 runs 15 residues. V was pared by 0 bases and J by 7 bases, with 4 bases of the junction left unmatched. Per the germline V gene, CDR1 is LNHNV and CDR2 is YYDKDF (reference sequence). The CDR3 nucleotides read TGTGCCACCAGCAGAGAAGACAGGGGTGGTGAAAAACTGTTTTTT. This codes for CATSREDRGGEKLFF.

The V call is TRBV18, the J call TRBJ1-5; no definite D call. The CDR3 totals 12 residues. With 3 bases removed from V and 9 bases from J, the gap between germline ends came to 9 bases. CDR1 is KGHSH, CDR2 LQKENI, per germline. The CDR3 DNA reads as TGTGCCAGCTCACCGACACCATCGCCCCAGCATTTT. It yields the protein CASSPTPSPQHF.

The gene calls are TRBV5-1 and TRBJ2-7; D is perhaps TRBD1 or TRBD2 (5 bases each). Germline V gene lookup returns CDR1 SGHRS and CDR2 YFSETQ. Trimming pared 0 bases from V and 5 bases from J, leaving 6 bases between. The CDR3 sequence is 12 residues long. For the CDR3, the DNA is TGCGCCAGCAGCTTGGAGGGACACGAGCAGTACTTC. Its translation: CASSLEGHEQYF.

This chain links TRBV4-1 with TRBJ2-1; D tentatively reads TRBD1 or TRBD2 (5 bases each). CDR1 MGHRA and CDR2 YSYEKL come from the germline V gene. With 0 bases removed from V and 8 bases from J, the gap between germline ends came to 17 bases. This CDR3 is built from 16 residues. CDR3: CASSQDQRDLGDEQFF. In DNA, the CDR3 is TGCGCCAGCAGCCAAGATCAAAGGGACCTTGGGGATGAGCAGTTCTTC.

J is TRBJ1-1 and V is TRBV11-1; D remains ambiguous. This CDR3 is built from 15 residues. The V gene's germline CDR1 is SGHAT and CDR2 FQDESV (reference sequence). V was cut by 2 bases and J by 5 bases, with 15 bases left in between. This CDR3 reads CASSLRPGHTTEAFF. In DNA form, the CDR3 reads TGTGCCAGCAGCTTAAGGCCGGGTCATACGACTGAAGCTTTCTTT.

This chain links TRBV23-1 with TRBJ2-7; D remains unclear. TRBV23-1 is an ORF, and what it does is uncertain. This CDR3 has 14 residues. Trimming removed 2 bases from V and 2 bases from J, with 10 bases in between. The CDR3 sequence: CASSQGSGTYEQYF. Written as DNA, the CDR3 is TGCGCCAGCAGTCAAGGGTCAGGAACCTACGAGCAGTACTTC.

This clone was seen a few times. The gene calls are TRBV4-1 and TRBJ2-3; D uncertain. CDR1 MGHRA and CDR2 YSYEKL come from the germline V gene. This CDR3 comprises 12 residues. V lost 1 base and J 6 bases, leaving 5 bases between the germline ends. This CDR3 is CASSQVGDTQYF. The CDR3, as DNA: TGCGCCAGCAGCCAAGTGGGGGATACGCAGTATTTT.

The chain employs TRBV7-9 and TRBJ1-1, with D unclear. The V end lost 4 bases, the J end lost 6 bases, and 6 bases lay between the germline ends. The CDR3 covers 11 residues. Germline V gives CDR1 SEHNR, CDR2 FQNEAQ (reference sequence). The CDR3 nucleotides read TGTGCCAGCAGCTCAGTACCTGAAGCTTTCTTT. This translates into CASSSVPEAFF.

At least ten counts were recorded for this clone. This sequence joins TRBV5-1 and TRBJ2-7, with D possibly matching TRBD1 (7 bases). Germline V CDR1 and CDR2: SGHRS, YFSETQ. This CDR3 has 15 residues. Trimming cost V 1 base and J 5 bases, with 16 bases left between them. The CDR3 protein is CASSLFAGQKNEQYF. The CDR3 bases are TGCGCCAGCAGCTTGTTCGCGGGACAGAAGAACGAGCAGTACTTC.

The CDR3 region is CASSLGRIYGYTF. The DNA for the CDR3 is TGTGCCAGCAGCTTAGGCAGAATCTATGGCTACACCTTC. The J gene is TRBJ1-2, the V gene TRBV7-2; D not resolved. Between the trimmed V and J ends, which lost 1 base and 4 bases, there was a span of 7 bases. CDR1 SGHTA and CDR2 FQGNSA come from the germline V gene. CDR3 length equals 13 residues.

The J gene is TRBJ2-3, the V gene TRBV18, with TRBD2 matching 10 bases. CDR3 length: 15 amino acids. The germline V gene encodes CDR1 KGHSH and CDR2 LQKENI. V shed 3 bases, J shed 2 bases, and the junction held 2 bases outside the gene matches. The CDR3 loop reads CASSPLAGATDTQYF. Written as DNA, the CDR3 is TGTGCCAGCTCACCCCTAGCGGGAGCCACAGATACGCAGTATTTT.

This clone was counted a few times. The V call is TRBV19, the J call TRBJ1-4; tentative D call: TRBD1 (5 bases). The CDR3 has 14 amino acids. Trimming pared 10 bases from V and 4 bases from J, leaving 16 bases between. Germline V gives CDR1 LNHDA, CDR2 SQIVND (reference sequence). The CDR3 spells CATQGQGINEKLFF. CDR3 nucleotide sequence: TGTGCCACCCAAGGCCAGGGCATTAATGAAAAACTGTTTTTT.

The rearrangement links TRBV10-3 to TRBJ1-3, with TRBD1 as a possible D gene (6 bases). Germline CDR1 ENHRY, CDR2 SYGVKD. This CDR3 is built from 15 residues. V lost 4 bases to trimming and J lost 1 base, with 11 bases between them. The CDR3 is CAISVGGWSGNTIYF. CDR3 sequence (DNA): TGTGCCATCAGTGTGGGGGGCTGGTCTGGAAACACCATATATTTT.

This clone was seen a handful of times. The chain joins TRBV5-1 to TRBJ1-5; D uncertain. The germline V gene encodes CDR1 SGHRS and CDR2 YFSETQ. The CDR3 is 15 amino acids. Trimming left V 4 bases short and J 1 base short, with 12 bases between. CDR3 loop: CASSRSGQSNQPQHF. The CDR3 nucleotides read TGCGCCAGCAGCAGATCAGGCCAGAGCAATCAGCCCCAGCATTTT.

This clone occurred once. The chain uses TRBV5-1 and TRBJ2-1, with unresolved D. The CDR3 loop spans 17 amino acids. V was pared by 5 bases and J by 3 bases, with 21 bases between. CDR1 SGHRS and CDR2 YFSETQ come from the germline V gene. The CDR3 region has the DNA TGCGCCAGCAGTCCTGGAATACAGCCCTTGTTCTACAATGAGCAGTTCTTC. As protein: CASSPGIQPLFYNEQFF.

The V call is TRBV5-1, the J call TRBJ1-5; D perhaps matches TRBD1 (5 bases). Trimming shortened V by 0 bases and J by 2 bases, and 15 bases separated the two germline ends. This CDR3 spans 17 amino acids. CDR1 SGHRS and CDR2 YFSETQ come from the germline V gene. CDR3 DNA sequence: TGCGCCAGCAGCTTGGGGGAGGGAGGGGTTGGCAATCAGCCCCAGCATTTT. This encodes CASSLGEGGVGNQPQHF.

This clone was counted a single time. This chain connects TRBV10-3 to TRBJ2-5; no clear D gene. The germline CDR1 and CDR2 sequences are ENHRY and SYGVKD. The V gene lost 3 bases and the J gene lost 4 bases, with 6 bases spanning the gap. This CDR3 contains 12 residues. The CDR3 loop reads CAISEVGETQYF. The CDR3 bases are TGTGCCATCAGTGAAGTTGGAGAGACCCAGTACTTC.